The 18 T cell receptor beta chains given below trace back to one sample, sequenced in a study of shared clonotypes between healthy human individuals. Naivety among CD8 cells was defined by CD45RO negativity and positive CCR7 selection, thereby excluding terminally differentiated effector memory CD45RA+ cells. TCRdb's copy holds only in-frame clones and misses some; the assay was immunoSEQ multiplex PCR. This table holds nearly 2 million clones, approximately 94% found once. The sequenced material came from naive CD8+ T cells sorted from blood. Source of these receptors: a man between 18 and 29 years old in good health.

Remarks on this clone: At the DNA level, this CDR3 is encoded by other sequences in the same sample as well. The V gene is TRBV5-6, the J gene TRBJ2-1; D call uncertain. Germline lookup yields CDR1 SGHDT and CDR2 YYEEEE. The CDR3 is 12 amino acids. V dropped 4 bases and J dropped 7 bases, with 9 bases sitting between them. CDR3 DNA: TGTGCCAGCAGCCCGACGGGTAATGAGCAGTTCTTC. Translation: CASSPTGNEQFF.

This chain joins TRBV7-2 and TRBJ2-4, with TRBD1 matching 8 bases. Germline CDR1 SGHTA, CDR2 FQGNSA. V lost 1 base to trimming and J lost 7 bases; unmatched junction nucleotides: 6. The CDR3 loop spans 15 amino acids. Here the CDR3 reads CASSLERTGINIQYF. CDR3 nucleotides: TGTGCCAGCAGCTTAGAGAGGACAGGGATCAACATTCAGTACTTC.

The J gene is TRBJ1-1, the V gene TRBV5-1; 12 bases are a match to TRBD1. The ends lost 4 bases at V and 5 bases at J; junction bases unmatched: 6. Germline V lookup: CDR1 SGHRS, CDR2 YFSETQ. The CDR3 consists of 15 residues. CDR3 sequence: CASSVGQGARTEAFF. CDR3 nucleotide sequence: TGCGCCAGCAGCGTGGGACAGGGGGCGCGTACTGAAGCTTTCTTT.

This sequence joins TRBV30 and TRBJ2-5, with 8 bases that match TRBD1. This CDR3 has 15 amino acids. Per germline, CDR1 GTSNPN and CDR2 SVGIG (reference sequence). V trimming: 4 bases; J trimming: 3 bases; junction bases outside the gene matches: 10. CDR3 DNA: TGTGCCTGGAAAAAAACCCCGGACAGGGAAGAGACCCAGTACTTC. Its protein product is CAWKKTPDREETQYF.

The genes are TRBV19 and TRBJ2-2; no firm D call. Germline CDR1 is LNHDA and CDR2 is SQIVND (reference sequence). V lost 0 bases and J lost 4, with 9 bases in between. This CDR3 comprises 15 residues. CDR3 nucleotide sequence: TGTGCCAGTAGTATAGAGGCCCCTCTCACCGGGGAGCTGTTTTTT. Encoded protein: CASSIEAPLTGELFF.

V is TRBV14 and J is TRBJ1-1; D unclear. There are 17 residues in the CDR3. CDR1 SGHDN and CDR2 FVKESK come from the germline V gene. V lost 0 bases and J lost 5, with 19 bases in between. CDR3 sequence (DNA): TGTGCCAGCAGCCAAGATCGTAGGAGAACCTGGAGGACTGAAGCTTTCTTT. Amino acid sequence: CASSQDRRRTWRTEAFF.

With regard to this clone: The sample holds other DNA sequences that translate to the same CDR3. CDR3 bases: TGTGCCAGCAGCCTCTCTACAGGGACCTACGAGCAGTACTTC. This translates into CASSLSTGTYEQYF. The chain couples TRBV11-2 to TRBJ2-7; a possible D gene is TRBD1 (6 bases). The length of the CDR3 is 14 residues. CDR1 and CDR2 (germline): SGHAT, FQNNGV. The ends were cut back, 5 bases at V and 2 bases at J, with 13 bases in the middle.

The J gene is TRBJ1-1, the V gene TRBV7-8; D gene unclear. This CDR3 spans 15 amino acids. Deletions cut 2 bases from V and 3 bases from J, with 13 bases between. Germline V gives CDR1 SGHVS, CDR2 FQNEAQ. In DNA, the CDR3 is TGTGCCAGCAGCTTATTAGGTTTGGGAGACACTGAAGCTTTCTTT. Protein sequence: CASSLLGLGDTEAFF.

The rearrangement uses TRBV28 and TRBJ2-7; no clear D gene. This CDR3 spans 15 amino acids. The V gene's germline CDR1 is MDHEN and CDR2 SYDVKM. Trimming stripped 3 bases from V and 2 bases from J, with 14 bases between. The CDR3 region is CASSFVALGPYEQYF. CDR3 bases: TGTGCCAGCAGTTTCGTCGCCTTAGGGCCCTACGAGCAGTACTTC.

The V gene is TRBV7-9, the J gene TRBJ2-7; 8 bases are a match to TRBD1. The CDR3 is 16 residues long. V trimming: 4 bases; J trimming: 2 bases; junction bases outside the gene matches: 10. Germline CDR1 SEHNR, CDR2 FQNEAQ (reference sequence). The CDR3 region has the DNA TGTGCCAGCAGCTCCCTTTTACGGACAGGGACCTACGAGCAGTACTTC. It yields the protein CASSSLLRTGTYEQYF.

The chain has TRBV7-9 and TRBJ2-7, with TRBD2 matching 12 bases. The trim removed 7 bases at V and 4 bases at J, leaving 5 bases unmatched. This CDR3 is built from 14 residues. Germline values: CDR1 SEHNR, CDR2 FQNEAQ (reference sequence). CDR3 in amino acids: CASTQTSGRYEQYF. The DNA for the CDR3 is TGTGCCAGCACCCAGACTAGCGGGAGATACGAGCAGTACTTC.

For this clone: One end of the junction fails to match germline, which may point to a read error. The J gene is TRBJ2-1, the V gene TRBV7-7; D could derive from TRBD1 or TRBD2 (5 bases each). Germline-derived CDR1 and CDR2 are SSHAT and FNYEAQ (reference sequence). CDR3 length: 13 amino acids. CDR3 sequence: CASSLGWGNEQFF. The CDR3 DNA follows: TGTGCTAGCAGCTTAGGGTGGGGGAATGAGCAGTTCTTC.

As concerns this clone: The sample carries other DNA sequences with the same CDR3. This chain joins TRBV9 and TRBJ2-2; D may correspond to TRBD1 or TRBD2 (5 bases each). CDR1 SGDLS and CDR2 YYNGEE come from the germline V gene. Trimming took off 2 bases at V and 4 bases at J, with 9 bases between the two ends. This CDR3 region has 14 residues. The CDR3 region is CASSVDGGTGELFF. The DNA of the CDR3 is TGTGCCAGCAGCGTGGATGGGGGCACCGGGGAGCTGTTTTTT.

The V call is TRBV2, the J call TRBJ2-7; the match to TRBD2 covers 14 bases. The ends lost 5 bases at V and 5 bases at J; junction bases unmatched: 11. CDR3 length equals 17 residues. Germline V lookup: CDR1 SNHLY, CDR2 FYNNEI. The CDR3 DNA sequence: TGTGCCAGCAGTTCCGGACTAGCGGGGGGACCGTTTCACGAGCAGTACTTC. This sequence encodes CASSSGLAGGPFHEQYF.

This chain links TRBV25-1 with TRBJ2-3, with TRBD1 identical over 8 bases. Germline assignment: CDR1 MGHDK and CDR2 SYGVNS. Trimming cost V 0 bases and J 3 bases; bases outside gene matches: 5. The CDR3 loop spans 16 amino acids. The CDR3 loop is CASSEYTRDRTDTQYF. CDR3 DNA: TGTGCCAGCAGTGAATACACCCGGGACAGGACAGATACGCAGTATTTT.

This chain connects TRBV4-1 to TRBJ2-7, with 7 bases that match TRBD1. The germline CDR1 and CDR2 sequences are MGHRA and YSYEKL. Germline trimming cut 0 bases from V and 2 bases from J; bases unmatched to any gene: 4. This CDR3 has 15 residues. The chain's CDR3 is CASSQEYQGAYEQYF. The CDR3 nucleotides are TGCGCCAGCAGCCAAGAGTACCAGGGGGCCTACGAGCAGTACTTC.

The chain joins TRBV13 to TRBJ2-3, with 14 bases that match TRBD2. The CDR3 is made up of 13 amino acids. The germline V gene encodes CDR1 PRHDT and CDR2 FYEKMQ (reference sequence). J gave up 14 bases and V 5 bases, and 6 bases lay outside the gene matches. This CDR3 reads CASSTRLAGGWYF. CDR3 nucleotides: TGTGCCAGCAGCACTCGACTAGCGGGAGGGTGGTATTTT.

This clone was seen a single time. The V call is TRBV5-1, the J call TRBJ2-2, with D hard to call. In germline, CDR1 is SGHRS, CDR2 YFSETQ. Trimming left V 1 base short and J 5 bases short, with 12 bases between. This CDR3 has 15 amino acids. DNA of the CDR3: TGCGCCAGCAGCTTGTATCCAGGCCTAACCGGGGAGCTGTTTTTT. Translated: CASSLYPGLTGELFF.